This T cell receptor beta chain was obtained from a study of T cell responses to AZD1222 COVID-19 vaccine (dated by TCRdb to about 2021). The study in broad terms: A total of about 230 trial participants underwent TCR sequencing, of whom about 210 received two doses of AZD1222 and roughly 25 received two doses of the MenACWY control vaccine. Trial participants were enrolled by age into subgroups of 18-55, 56-69 and 70-plus years, and around 150, 28 and 57 TCR-sequenced participants, respectively, were included in these subgroups. On the study overall, not on this receptor specifically: A significant rise in spike-specific TCR breadth and depth was observed after two AZD1222 doses relative to day 0 and relative to MenACWY recipients. Participants were mostly white British, with more females than males. The authors suggested clonal diversity may have been underestimated. In the small 56-69-year group, the increase in depth fell short of significance, most likely because of low power. Reportedly, close to half of the unique spike-specific TCRs recognized epitopes lying outside the regions that are mutated in the B.1.351 and B.1.1.7 variants. Vaccine-associated CD4 TCRs spanned the whole spike protein, with dominant responses in regions 160-218 and 743-854. Because no samples from the day 14 peak response were available, repertoires could be characterized only after the peak T cell response. Conclusions about previously exposed vaccinees were limited because only 5 or 6 AZD1222 recipients were SARS-CoV-2 seropositive at baseline.

CDR3 length: 15 amino acids, cysteine to phenylalanine. The kept DNA is CDR3 alone, 45 bases in frame from the first base. CDR1 SEHNR and CDR2 FQNEAQ are derived from the germline V gene (reference sequence). The junction carries 16 bases between V and J, which are trimmed by 5 bases and 6 bases respectively. This clone was seen more than once but under ten times. No cognate antigen has been identified for it. The record has no base qualities; no much larger clone is one base away. What the time point label conveys for this sample: about 28 days (+/-7) after the second vaccine dose. According to the study, the label for this sample's treatment or condition signals: meningococcal conjugate vaccine given as trial control. Vaccinee samples came from UK trials COV001 and COV002, including a single-blind randomized controlled phase 2/3 trial of AZD1222 (ChAdOx1 nCoV-19) in healthy adults. Trial participant PBMC samples were collected at day 0 and day 28 after the second dose for TCRbeta chain sequencing.

The CDR3 regions of human TCRbeta chains were subjected to immunosequencing. In the authors' own workflow: Repertoire TCRs were checked for matches against a reference library of SARS-CoV-2-specific TCRs that had been generated using the MIRA antigen-specificity platform. Breadth meant the fraction of unique TCRs that were SARS-CoV-2-associated, whereas depth meant the fraction of total T cells that were SARS-CoV-2-associated. Using the MIRA data, each spike-specific TCR was mapped to the spike region that the TCR reacts to and placed in a CD4 or CD8 class. Log10-transformed breadth and depth values were compared by one-way ANOVA with Sidak's multiple comparisons tests. This immuneACCESS table, as held by TCRdb, lists in-frame sequences with V and J called but not all clones. Of the missing ones, under half trace to an unresolved V gene in checked studies; the others have no known cause. V and J calls and clone size are copied from that table; D and trimming were computed from the DNA. The sample table lists approximately 180,000 clones, about 87% of them with a count of one. Together, the top ten hold about 4.3% of the sample.

The specimen comprised peripheral blood, sampled 28 days after the second dose of the MenACWY control vaccine. The chain was built from TRBV7-9 and TRBJ2-2; no D gene is confidently identified. The clonotype comes from an adult who received the MenACWY meningococcal vaccine as a control. The nucleotide sequence reads as follows: TGTGCCAGCAGCCTACACCCTGGTGGCCCCGGGGAGCTGTTTTTT. It specifies CASSLHPGGPGELFF. With the portions outside the CDR3 filled from the reference TRBV7-9 and TRBJ2-2 genes, the complete variable region becomes DTGVSQNPRHKITKRGQNVTFRCDPISEHNRLYWYRQTLGQGPEFLTYFQNEAQLEKSRLLSDRFSAERPKGSFSTLEIQRTEQGDSAMYLCASSLHPGGPGELFFGEGSRLTVL.